This TCR beta chain is drawn from a study of early T cells in non-severe SARS-CoV-2 infection. The TCR library protocol attached unique molecular identifiers to the individual cDNA molecules. Each CDR3 protein gets one entry after TCRdb re-called the 5' RACE reads with MiXCR. This sample has fewer than 85,000 distinct CDR3 sequences; more than 12% occur once, and the top ten carry roughly 4.2%. Material: whole blood, obtained at baseline. The receptor comes from an adult who was a healthcare worker with PCR-confirmed SARS-CoV-2 infection or an uninfected control (not recorded which).

The CDR3 bases are TGTGCCAGCAGCCAAGAGTTTCTAGCGGGAGAGACCGGGGAGCTGTTTTTT. Residues: CASSQEFLAGETGELFF. The V gene is TRBV14, the J gene TRBJ2-2; 10 nucleotides line up with TRBD2. The junction had 6 bases not matched to a gene; V was cut back by 0 bases and J by 5 bases. The germline V gene encodes CDR1 SGHDN and CDR2 FVKESK. The CDR3 is 17 amino acids.